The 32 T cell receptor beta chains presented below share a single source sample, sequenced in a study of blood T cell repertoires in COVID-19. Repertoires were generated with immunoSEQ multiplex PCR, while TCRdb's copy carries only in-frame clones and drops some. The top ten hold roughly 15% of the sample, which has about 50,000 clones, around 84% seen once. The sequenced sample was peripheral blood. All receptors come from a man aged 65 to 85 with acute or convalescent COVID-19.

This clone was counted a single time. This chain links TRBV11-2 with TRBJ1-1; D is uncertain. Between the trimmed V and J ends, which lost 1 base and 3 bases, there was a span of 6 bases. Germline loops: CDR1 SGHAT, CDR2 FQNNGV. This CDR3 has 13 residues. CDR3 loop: CASSLVGDTEAFF. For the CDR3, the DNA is TGTGCCAGCAGCTTAGTGGGAGACACTGAAGCTTTCTTT.

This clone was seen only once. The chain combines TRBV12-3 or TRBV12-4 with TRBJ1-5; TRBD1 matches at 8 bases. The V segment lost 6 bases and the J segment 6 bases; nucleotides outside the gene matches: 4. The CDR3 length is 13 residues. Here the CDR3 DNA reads TGTGCCAGCAGCTCACAGGGGGGTCAGCCCCAGCATTTT. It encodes CASSSQGGQPQHF.

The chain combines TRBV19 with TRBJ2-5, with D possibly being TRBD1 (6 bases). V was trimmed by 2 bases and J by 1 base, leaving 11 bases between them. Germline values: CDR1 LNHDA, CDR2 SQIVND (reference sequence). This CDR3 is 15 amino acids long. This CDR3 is CASSIMWGPQETQYF. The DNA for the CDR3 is TGTGCCAGTAGTATAATGTGGGGGCCCCAAGAGACCCAGTACTTC.

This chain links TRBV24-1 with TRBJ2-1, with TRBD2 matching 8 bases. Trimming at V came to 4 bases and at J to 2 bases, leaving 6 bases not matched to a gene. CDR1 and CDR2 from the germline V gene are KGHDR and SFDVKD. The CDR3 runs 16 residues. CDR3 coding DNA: TGTGCCACCAGTGACCCCGGGACTAGTACCTACAATGAGCAGTTCTTC. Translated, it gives CATSDPGTSTYNEQFF.

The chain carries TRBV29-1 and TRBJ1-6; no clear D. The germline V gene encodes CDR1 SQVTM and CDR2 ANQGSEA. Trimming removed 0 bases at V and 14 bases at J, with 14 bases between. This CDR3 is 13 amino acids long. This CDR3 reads CSVEDQATNSLHF. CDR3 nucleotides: TGCAGCGTTGAAGATCAGGCCACCAATTCCCTCCACTTT.

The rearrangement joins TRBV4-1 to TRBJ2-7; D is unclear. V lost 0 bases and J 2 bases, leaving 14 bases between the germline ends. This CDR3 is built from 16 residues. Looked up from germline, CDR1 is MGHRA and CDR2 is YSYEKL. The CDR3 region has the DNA TGCGCCAGCAGCCAAGAGGAAGCAGGTAGGACCTACGAGCAGTACTTC. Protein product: CASSQEEAGRTYEQYF.

In DNA form, the CDR3 reads TGCGCCAGCAGCTTGCTCAGGCCCAGGGATACGCAGTATTTT. This sequence encodes CASSLLRPRDTQYF. This rearrangement joins TRBV5-1 to TRBJ2-3; D uncertain. CDR1 is SGHRS and CDR2 is YFSETQ in the germline V gene. Trimming cost V 1 base and J 6 bases, with 12 bases left between them. This CDR3 region has 14 residues. Complete variable domain (other parts from reference TRBV5-1 and TRBJ2-3): KAGVTQTPRYLIKTRGQQVTLSCSPISGHRSVSWYQQTPGQGLQFLFEYFSETQRNKGNFPGRFSGRQFSNSRSEMNVSTLELGDSALYLCASSLLRPRDTQYFGPGTRLTVL.

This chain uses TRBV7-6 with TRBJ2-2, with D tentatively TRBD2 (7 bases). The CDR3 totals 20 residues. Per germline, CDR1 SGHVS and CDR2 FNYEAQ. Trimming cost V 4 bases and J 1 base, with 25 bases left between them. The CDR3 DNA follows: TGTGCCAGCAGCTCAATCCCCGGGGCCAGGGGAGGGGGGAACACCGGGGAGCTGTTTTTT. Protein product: CASSSIPGARGGGNTGELFF.

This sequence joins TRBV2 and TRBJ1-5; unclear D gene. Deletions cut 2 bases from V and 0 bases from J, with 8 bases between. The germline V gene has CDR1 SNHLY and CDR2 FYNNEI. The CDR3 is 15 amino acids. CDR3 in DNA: TGTGCCAGCAGTGAAACCCAGAATAGCAATCAGCCCCAGCATTTT. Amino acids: CASSETQNSNQPQHF.

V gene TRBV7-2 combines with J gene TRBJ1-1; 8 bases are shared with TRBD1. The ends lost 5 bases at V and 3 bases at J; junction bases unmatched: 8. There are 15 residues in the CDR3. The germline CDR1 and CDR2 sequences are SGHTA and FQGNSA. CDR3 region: CASSLDYRGDTEAFF. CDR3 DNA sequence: TGTGCCAGCAGCCTAGATTACAGGGGGGACACTGAAGCTTTCTTT.

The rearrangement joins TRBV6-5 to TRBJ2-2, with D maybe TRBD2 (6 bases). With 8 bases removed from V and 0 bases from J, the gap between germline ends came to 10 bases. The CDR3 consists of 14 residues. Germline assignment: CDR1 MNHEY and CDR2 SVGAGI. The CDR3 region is CASRRDANTGELFF. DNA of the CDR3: TGTGCCAGCCGGAGGGACGCGAACACCGGGGAGCTGTTTTTT.

The DNA of the CDR3 is TGTGCCAGCAGTTACGGGCTGGGAGGGTTTGGTCAGCCCCAGCATTTT. Encoded protein: CASSYGLGGFGQPQHF. The rearrangement links TRBV6-6 to TRBJ1-5; unclear D gene. The CDR3 runs 16 residues. V was pared by 2 bases and J by 6 bases, with 17 bases between. Germline lookup yields CDR1 MNHNY and CDR2 SVGAGI (reference sequence).

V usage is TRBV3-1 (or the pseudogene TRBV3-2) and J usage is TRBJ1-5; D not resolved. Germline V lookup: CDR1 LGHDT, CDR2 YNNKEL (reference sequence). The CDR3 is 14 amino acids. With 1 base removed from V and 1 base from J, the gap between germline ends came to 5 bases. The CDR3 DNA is TGTGCCAGCAGCCAAGGACACAGCAATCAGCCCCAGCATTTT. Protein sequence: CASSQGHSNQPQHF.

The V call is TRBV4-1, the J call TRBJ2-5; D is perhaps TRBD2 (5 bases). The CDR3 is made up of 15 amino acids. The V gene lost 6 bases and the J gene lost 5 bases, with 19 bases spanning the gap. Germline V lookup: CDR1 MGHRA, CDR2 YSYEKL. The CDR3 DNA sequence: TGCGCCAGCAGGGAGAGGCCAGCGGTGAAGGAGACCCAGTACTTC. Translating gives CASRERPAVKETQYF.

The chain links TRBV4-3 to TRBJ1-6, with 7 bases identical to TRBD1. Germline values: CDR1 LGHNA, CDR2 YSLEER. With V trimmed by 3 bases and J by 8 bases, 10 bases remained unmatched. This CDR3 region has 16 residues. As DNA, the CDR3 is TGCGCCAGCAGCCACTCCCAAGGGGGCCGAGATTCACCCCTCCACTTT. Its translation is CASSHSQGGRDSPLHF.

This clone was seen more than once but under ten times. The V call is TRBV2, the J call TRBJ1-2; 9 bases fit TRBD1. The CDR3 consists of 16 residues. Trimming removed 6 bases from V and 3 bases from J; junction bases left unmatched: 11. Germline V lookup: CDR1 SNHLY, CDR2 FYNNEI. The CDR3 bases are TGTGCCAGCAGGACGACAGGGGGAGCCCTCTACTATGGCTACACCTTC. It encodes CASRTTGGALYYGYTF.

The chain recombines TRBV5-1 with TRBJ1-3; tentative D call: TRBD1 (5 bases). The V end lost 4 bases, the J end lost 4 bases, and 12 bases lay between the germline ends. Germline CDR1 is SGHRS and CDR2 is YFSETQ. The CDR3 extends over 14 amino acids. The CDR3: CASSQGSRGNTIYF. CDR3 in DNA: TGCGCCAGCAGCCAGGGCTCTCGAGGAAACACCATATATTTT.

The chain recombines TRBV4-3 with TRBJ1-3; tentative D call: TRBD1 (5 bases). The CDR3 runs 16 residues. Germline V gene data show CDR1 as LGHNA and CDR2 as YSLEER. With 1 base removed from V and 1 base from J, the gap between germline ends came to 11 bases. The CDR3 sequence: CASSQVTGVSGNTIYF. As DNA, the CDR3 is TGCGCCAGCAGCCAAGTCACGGGGGTTTCTGGAAACACCATATATTTT.

This CDR3 reads CASSLDGAGGFRNTIYF. The CDR3 nucleotides read TGCGCCAGCAGCTTGGACGGGGCAGGGGGCTTTCGAAACACCATATATTTT. This chain joins TRBV5-1 and TRBJ1-3; 8 nucleotides agree with TRBD1. This CDR3 comprises 17 residues. CDR1 is SGHRS, CDR2 YFSETQ, per germline. Trimming at V came to 0 bases and at J to 5 bases, leaving 10 bases not matched to a gene.

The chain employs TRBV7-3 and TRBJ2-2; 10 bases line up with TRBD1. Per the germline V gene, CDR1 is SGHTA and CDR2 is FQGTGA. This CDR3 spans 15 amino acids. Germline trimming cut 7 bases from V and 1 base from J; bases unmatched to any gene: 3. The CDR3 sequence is CASMRTGGNTGELFF. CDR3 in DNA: TGTGCCAGCATGCGGACAGGGGGGAACACCGGGGAGCTGTTTTTT.

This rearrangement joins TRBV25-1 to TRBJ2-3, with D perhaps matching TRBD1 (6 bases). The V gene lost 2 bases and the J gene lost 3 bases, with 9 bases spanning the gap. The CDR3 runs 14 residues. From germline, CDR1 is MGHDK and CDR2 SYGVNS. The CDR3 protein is CASSEPDRTDTQYF. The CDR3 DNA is TGTGCCAGCAGTGAACCCGACAGGACAGATACGCAGTATTTT.

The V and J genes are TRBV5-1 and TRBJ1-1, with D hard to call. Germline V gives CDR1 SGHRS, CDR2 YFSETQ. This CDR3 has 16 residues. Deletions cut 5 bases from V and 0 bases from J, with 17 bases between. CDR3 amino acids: CASSRDVRELNTEAFF. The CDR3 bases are TGCGCCAGCAGTCGTGATGTTCGGGAACTGAACACTGAAGCTTTCTTT.

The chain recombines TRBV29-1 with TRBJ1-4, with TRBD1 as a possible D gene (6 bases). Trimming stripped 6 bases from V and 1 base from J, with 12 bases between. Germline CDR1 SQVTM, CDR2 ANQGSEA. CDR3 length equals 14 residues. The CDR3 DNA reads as TGCAGCGTCTTATCAGGGGTAACTAATGAAAAACTGTTTTTT. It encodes CSVLSGVTNEKLFF.

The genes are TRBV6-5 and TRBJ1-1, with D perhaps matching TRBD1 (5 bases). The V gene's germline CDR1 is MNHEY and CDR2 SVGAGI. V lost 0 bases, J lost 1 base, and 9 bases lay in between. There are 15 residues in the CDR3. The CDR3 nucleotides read TGTGCCAGCAGTTACTCGTTCGACAGGAACACTGAAGCTTTCTTT. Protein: CASSYSFDRNTEAFF.

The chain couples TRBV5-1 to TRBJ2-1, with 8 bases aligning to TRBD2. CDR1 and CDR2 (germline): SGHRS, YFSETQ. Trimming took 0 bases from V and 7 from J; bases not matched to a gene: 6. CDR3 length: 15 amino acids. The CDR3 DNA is TGCGCCAGCAGCTTGGCCGGGGCTAGCGGGAATGAGCAGTTCTTC. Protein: CASSLAGASGNEQFF.

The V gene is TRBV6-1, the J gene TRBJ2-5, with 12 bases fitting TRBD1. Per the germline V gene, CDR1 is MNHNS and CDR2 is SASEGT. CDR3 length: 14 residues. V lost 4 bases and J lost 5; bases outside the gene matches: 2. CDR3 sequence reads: CASSGGQGAETQYF. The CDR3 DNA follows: TGTGCCAGCAGTGGGGGACAGGGGGCGGAGACCCAGTACTTC.

CDR3 in DNA: TGCGCCAGCAGCGCCGGACATGGGAAATATGGCTACACCTTC. Protein sequence: CASSAGHGKYGYTF. This rearrangement joins TRBV5-1 to TRBJ1-2; D is possibly TRBD1 (5 bases). Deletions cut 4 bases from V and 5 bases from J, with 15 bases between. CDR3 size: 14 residues. Per the germline V gene, CDR1 is SGHRS and CDR2 is YFSETQ.

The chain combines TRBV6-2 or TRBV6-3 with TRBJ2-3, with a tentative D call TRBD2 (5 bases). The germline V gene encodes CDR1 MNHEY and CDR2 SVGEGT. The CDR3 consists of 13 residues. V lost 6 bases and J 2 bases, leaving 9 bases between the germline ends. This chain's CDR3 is CASSTDFTDTQYF. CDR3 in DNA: TGTGCCAGCAGCACGGACTTCACAGATACGCAGTATTTT.

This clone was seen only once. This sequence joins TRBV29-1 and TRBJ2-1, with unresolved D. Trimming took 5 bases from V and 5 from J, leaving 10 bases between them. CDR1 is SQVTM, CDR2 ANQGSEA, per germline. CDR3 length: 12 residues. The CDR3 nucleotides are TGCAGCGTTTCCAGGTTTGACAATGAGCAGTTCTTC. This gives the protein CSVSRFDNEQFF.

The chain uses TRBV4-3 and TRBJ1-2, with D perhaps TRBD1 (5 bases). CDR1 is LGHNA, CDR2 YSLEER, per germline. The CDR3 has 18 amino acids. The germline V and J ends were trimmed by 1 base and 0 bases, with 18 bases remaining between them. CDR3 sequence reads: CASSQAPARTPANYGYTF. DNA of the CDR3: TGCGCCAGCAGCCAAGCGCCGGCCCGGACACCCGCTAACTATGGCTACACCTTC.

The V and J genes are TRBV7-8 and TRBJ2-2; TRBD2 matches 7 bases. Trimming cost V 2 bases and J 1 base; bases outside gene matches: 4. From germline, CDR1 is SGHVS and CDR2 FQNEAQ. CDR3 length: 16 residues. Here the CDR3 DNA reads TGTGCCAGCAGCTTACTTGGCGGGAGGAACACCGGGGAGCTGTTTTTT. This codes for CASSLLGGRNTGELFF.

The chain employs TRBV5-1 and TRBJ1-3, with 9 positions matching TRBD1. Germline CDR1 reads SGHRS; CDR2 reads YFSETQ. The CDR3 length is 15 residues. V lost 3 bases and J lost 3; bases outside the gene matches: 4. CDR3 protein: CASSSDRGGGNTIYF. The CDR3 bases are TGCGCCAGCAGCTCGGACAGGGGAGGTGGAAACACCATATATTTT.